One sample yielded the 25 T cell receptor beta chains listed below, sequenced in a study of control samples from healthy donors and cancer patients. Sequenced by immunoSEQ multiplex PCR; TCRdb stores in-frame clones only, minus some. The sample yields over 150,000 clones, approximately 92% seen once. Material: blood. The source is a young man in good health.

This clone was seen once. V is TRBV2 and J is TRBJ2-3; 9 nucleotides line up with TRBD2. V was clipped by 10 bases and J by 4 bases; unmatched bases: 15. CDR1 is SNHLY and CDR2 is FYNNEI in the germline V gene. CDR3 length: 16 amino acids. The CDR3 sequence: CATESPQASGADTQYF. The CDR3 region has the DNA TGTGCCACCGAGTCCCCTCAGGCTAGCGGGGCAGATACGCAGTATTTT.

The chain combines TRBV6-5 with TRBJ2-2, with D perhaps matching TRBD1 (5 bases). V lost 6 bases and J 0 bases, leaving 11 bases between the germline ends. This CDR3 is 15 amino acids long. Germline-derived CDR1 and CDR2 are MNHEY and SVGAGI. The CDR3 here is CASSLTDANTGELFF. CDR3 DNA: TGTGCCAGCAGCTTGACAGACGCGAACACCGGGGAGCTGTTTTTT.

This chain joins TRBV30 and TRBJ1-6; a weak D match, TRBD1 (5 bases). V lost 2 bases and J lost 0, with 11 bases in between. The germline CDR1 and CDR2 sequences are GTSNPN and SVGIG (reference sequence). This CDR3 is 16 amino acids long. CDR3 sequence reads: CAWSRGRSSYNSPLHF. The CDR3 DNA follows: TGTGCCTGGAGTAGGGGAAGGAGCTCCTATAATTCACCCCTCCACTTT.

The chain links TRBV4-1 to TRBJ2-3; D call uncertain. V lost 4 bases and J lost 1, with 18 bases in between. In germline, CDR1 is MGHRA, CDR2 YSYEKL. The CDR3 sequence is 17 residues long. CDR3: CASSPSRTIAGTDTQYF. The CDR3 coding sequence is TGCGCCAGCAGCCCCAGTCGCACGATCGCTGGCACAGATACGCAGTATTTT.

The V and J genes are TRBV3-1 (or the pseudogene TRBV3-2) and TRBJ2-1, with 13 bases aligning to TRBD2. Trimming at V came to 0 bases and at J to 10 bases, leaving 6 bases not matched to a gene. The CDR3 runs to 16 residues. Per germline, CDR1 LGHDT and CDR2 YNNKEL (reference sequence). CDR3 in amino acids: CASSQDTSGGAWEQFF. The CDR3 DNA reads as TGTGCCAGCAGCCAAGATACTAGCGGGGGGGCCTGGGAGCAGTTCTTC.

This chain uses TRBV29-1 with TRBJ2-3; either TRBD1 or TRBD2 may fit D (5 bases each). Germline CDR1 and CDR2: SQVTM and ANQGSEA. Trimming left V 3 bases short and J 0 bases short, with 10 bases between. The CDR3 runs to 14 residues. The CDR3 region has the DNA TGCAGCGTTGACAGAGGGGTTAGCACAGATACGCAGTATTTT. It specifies CSVDRGVSTDTQYF.

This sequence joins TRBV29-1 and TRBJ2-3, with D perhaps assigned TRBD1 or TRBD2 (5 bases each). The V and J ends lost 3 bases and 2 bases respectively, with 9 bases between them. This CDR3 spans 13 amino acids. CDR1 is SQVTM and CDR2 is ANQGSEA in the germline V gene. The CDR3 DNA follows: TGCAGCGTTGATGGGGGATTCACAGATACGCAGTATTTT. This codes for CSVDGGFTDTQYF.

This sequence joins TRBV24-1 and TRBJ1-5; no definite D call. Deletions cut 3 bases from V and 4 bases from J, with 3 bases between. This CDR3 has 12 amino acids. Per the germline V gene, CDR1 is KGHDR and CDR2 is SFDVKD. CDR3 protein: CATSDRNQPQHF. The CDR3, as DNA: TGTGCCACCAGTGATAGGAATCAGCCCCAGCATTTT.

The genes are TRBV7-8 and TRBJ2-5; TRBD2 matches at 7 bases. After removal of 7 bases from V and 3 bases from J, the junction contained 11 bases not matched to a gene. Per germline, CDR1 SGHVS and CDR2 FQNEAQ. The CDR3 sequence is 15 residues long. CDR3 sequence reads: CASISVEGREETQYF. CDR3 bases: TGTGCCAGCATCTCTGTTGAAGGGAGGGAAGAGACCCAGTACTTC.

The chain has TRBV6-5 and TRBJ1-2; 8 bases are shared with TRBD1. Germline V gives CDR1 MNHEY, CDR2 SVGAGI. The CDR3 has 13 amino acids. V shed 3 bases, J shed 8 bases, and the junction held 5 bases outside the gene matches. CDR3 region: CASSYRRTGGYTF. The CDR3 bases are TGTGCCAGCAGTTATAGAAGGACAGGGGGCTACACCTTC.

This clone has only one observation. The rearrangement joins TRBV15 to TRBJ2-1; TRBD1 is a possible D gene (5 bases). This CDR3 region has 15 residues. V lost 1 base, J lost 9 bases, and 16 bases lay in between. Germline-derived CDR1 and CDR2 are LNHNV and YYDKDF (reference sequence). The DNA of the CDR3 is TGTGCCACCAGCAGAGGAGTAGGTCAGGGTGGTGAGCAGTTCTTC. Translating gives CATSRGVGQGGEQFF.

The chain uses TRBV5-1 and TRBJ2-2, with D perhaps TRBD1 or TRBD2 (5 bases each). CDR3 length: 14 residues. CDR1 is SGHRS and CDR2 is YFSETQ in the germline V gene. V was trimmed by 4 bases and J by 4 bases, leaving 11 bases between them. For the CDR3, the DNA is TGCGCCAGCAGCCATACTGGGGGCACCGGGGAGCTGTTTTTT. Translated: CASSHTGGTGELFF.

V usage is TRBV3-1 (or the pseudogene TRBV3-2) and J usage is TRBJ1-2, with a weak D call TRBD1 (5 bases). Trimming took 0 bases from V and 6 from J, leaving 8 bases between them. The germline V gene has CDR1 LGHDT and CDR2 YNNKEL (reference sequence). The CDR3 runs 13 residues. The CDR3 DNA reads TGTGCCAGCAGCCAAGATGGGGGGGATGGCTACACCTTC. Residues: CASSQDGGDGYTF.

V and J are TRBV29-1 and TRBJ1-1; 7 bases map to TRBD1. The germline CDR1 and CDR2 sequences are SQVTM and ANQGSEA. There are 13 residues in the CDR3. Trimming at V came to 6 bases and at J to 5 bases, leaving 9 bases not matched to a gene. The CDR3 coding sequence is TGCAGCGTCCTCCGACAGGGCGGAACTGAAGCTTTCTTT. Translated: CSVLRQGGTEAFF.

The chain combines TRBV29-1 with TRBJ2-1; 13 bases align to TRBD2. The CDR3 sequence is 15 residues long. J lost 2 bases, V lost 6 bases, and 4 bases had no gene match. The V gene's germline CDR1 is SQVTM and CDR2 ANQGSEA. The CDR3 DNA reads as TGCAGCGTCCGACTAGCGGGGGGCCCCTACAATGAGCAGTTCTTC. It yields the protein CSVRLAGGPYNEQFF.

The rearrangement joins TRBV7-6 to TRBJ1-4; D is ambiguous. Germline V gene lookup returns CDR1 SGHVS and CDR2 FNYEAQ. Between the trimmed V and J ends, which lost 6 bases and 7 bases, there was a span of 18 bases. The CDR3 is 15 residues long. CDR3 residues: CASRAPDRTFEKLFF. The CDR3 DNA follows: TGTGCCAGCAGAGCCCCGGACCGGACTTTTGAAAAACTGTTTTTT.

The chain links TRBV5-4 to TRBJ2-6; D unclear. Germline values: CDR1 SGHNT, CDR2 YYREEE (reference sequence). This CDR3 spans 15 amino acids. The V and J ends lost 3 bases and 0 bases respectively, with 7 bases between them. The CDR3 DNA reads TGTGCCAGCAGCTATAGACTCTCTGGGGCCAACGTCCTGACTTTC. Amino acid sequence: CASSYRLSGANVLTF.

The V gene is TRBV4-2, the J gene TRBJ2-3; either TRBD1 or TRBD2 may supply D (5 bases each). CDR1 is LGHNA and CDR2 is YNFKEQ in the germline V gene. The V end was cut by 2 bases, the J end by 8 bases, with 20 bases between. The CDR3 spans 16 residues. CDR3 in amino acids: CASSQLSGTTFGTQYF. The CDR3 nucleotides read TGTGCCAGCAGCCAACTTTCCGGGACCACCTTCGGTACGCAGTATTTT.

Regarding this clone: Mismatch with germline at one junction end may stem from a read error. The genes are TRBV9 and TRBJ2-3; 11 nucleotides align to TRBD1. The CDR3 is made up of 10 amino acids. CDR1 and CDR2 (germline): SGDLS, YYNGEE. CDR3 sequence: CASSGGQGAF. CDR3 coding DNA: TGTGCCAGCAGCGGAGGACAGGGGGCCTTT.

DNA for the CDR3: TGTGCCAGCAGTGAATCGGTGGATGGGGGGGGAGGCTACACCTTC. It is translated as CASSESVDGGGGYTF. This rearrangement joins TRBV6-1 to TRBJ1-2; weak D call: TRBD1 (5 bases). This CDR3 is built from 15 residues. Trimming took off 2 bases at V and 8 bases at J, with 18 bases between the two ends. The germline V gene encodes CDR1 MNHNS and CDR2 SASEGT.

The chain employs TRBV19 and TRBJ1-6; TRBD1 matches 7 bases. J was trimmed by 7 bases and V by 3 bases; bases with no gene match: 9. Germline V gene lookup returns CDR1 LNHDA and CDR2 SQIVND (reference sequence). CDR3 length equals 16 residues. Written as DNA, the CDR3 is TGTGCCAGTAGTATCCTGGGACAGCGAAAAAATTCACCCCTCCACTTT. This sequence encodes CASSILGQRKNSPLHF.

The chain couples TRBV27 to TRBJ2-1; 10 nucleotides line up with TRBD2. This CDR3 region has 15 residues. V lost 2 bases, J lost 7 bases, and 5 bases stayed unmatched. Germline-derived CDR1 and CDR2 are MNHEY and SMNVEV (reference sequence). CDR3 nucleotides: TGTGCCAGCAGTTTAGGAGCGGGGGGGCCGAATGAGCAGTTCTTC. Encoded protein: CASSLGAGGPNEQFF.

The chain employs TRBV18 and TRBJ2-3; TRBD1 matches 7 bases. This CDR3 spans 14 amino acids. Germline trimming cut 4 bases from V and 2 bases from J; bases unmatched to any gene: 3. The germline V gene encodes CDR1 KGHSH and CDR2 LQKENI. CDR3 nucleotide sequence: TGTGCCAGCTCACTCGGGACAGACACAGATACGCAGTATTTT. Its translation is CASSLGTDTDTQYF.

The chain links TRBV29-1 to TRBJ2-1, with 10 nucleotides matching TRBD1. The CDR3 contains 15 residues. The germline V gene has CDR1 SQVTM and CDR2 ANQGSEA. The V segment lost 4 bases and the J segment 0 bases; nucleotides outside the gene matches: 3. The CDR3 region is CSVVRTGGSYNEQFF. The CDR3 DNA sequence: TGCAGCGTTGTCCGGACAGGGGGCTCCTACAATGAGCAGTTCTTC.

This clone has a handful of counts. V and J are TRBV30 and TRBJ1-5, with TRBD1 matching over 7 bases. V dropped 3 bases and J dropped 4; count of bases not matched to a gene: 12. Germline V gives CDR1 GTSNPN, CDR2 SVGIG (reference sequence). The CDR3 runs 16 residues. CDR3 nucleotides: TGTGCCTGGAGCCGTCCCGGACAGGTCGGAAATCAGCCCCAGCATTTT. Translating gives CAWSRPGQVGNQPQHF.